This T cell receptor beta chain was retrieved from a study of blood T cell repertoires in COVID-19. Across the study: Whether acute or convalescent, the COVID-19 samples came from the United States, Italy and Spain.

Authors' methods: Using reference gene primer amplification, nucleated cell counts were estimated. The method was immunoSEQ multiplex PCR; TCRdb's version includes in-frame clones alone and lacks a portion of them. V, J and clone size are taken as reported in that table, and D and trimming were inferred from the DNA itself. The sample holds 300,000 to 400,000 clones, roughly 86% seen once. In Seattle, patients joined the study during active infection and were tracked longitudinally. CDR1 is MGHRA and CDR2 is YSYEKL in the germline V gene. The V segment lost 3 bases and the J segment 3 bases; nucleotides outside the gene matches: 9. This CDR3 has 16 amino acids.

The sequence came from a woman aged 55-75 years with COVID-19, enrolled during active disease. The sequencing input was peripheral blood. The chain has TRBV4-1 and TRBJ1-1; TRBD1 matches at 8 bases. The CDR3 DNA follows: TGCGCCAGCAGCCATCTCCTAGGACAGGGAGACACTGAAGCTTTCTTT. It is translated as CASSHLLGQGDTEAFF.